This is a list of T cell receptor beta chains from one sample in a study of identical twins. TCRdb fed the 5' RACE reads into MiXCR, producing one record per CDR3 protein. Among about 450,000 distinct CDR3 sequences listed, roughly 18% were seen once. The sequencing input was naive T cells sorted from blood. The receptors derive from a man between 45 and 60 years old in good health. CDR3s include the opening cysteine and the closing phenylalanine or tryptophan. A D gene is named only where the DNA matches it firmly. Not every row has a clone size; where given, it reads once, few, many or a size class.

J: TRBJ1-5; V: TRBV7-8; size: few; D: TRBD1; DNA: TGTGCCAGCAGCTTAGCCGGGGACAGGGTTAATCAGCCCCAGCATTTT; CDR3: CASSLAGDRVNQPQHF
J: TRBJ2-4; V: TRBV9; size: .; D: .; DNA: TGTGCCAGCAGCGAAGCTCCAGGGGACGACGGGTCACTAGCCAAAAACATTCAGTACTTC; CDR3: CASSEAPGDDGSLAKNIQYF
J: TRBJ1-4; V: TRBV27; size: many; D: .; DNA: TGTGCCAGCAGGCCGGATCCTCCAACTAATGAAAAACTGTTTTTT; CDR3: CASRPDPPTNEKLFF
J: TRBJ2-5; V: TRBV20-1; size: .; D: .; DNA: TGCAGTGCGACCGGGACATGGTACCAAGAGACCCAGTACTTC; CDR3: CSATGTWYQETQYF
J: TRBJ2-7; V: TRBV4-3; size: .; D: .; DNA: TGCGCCAGCAGCCAAGACCCGGGCCCTACTCCGTACTTC; CDR3: CASSQDPGPTPYF
J: TRBJ2-3; V: TRBV29-1; size: few; D: .; DNA: TGCAGCGTTAGCGCGGCCACAGATACGCAGTATTTT; CDR3: CSVSAATDTQYF
J: TRBJ2-7; V: TRBV2; size: .; D: .; DNA: TGTGCCAGCAGTGAAAGGCTAACCCTCTCCTACGAGCAGTACTTC; CDR3: CASSERLTLSYEQYF
J: TRBJ2-1; V: TRBV7-8; size: .; D: .; DNA: TGTGCCAGCAGACAGGGGAGGACAGGGACTAACAATGAGCAGTTCTTC; CDR3: CASRQGRTGTNNEQFF
J: TRBJ2-7; V: TRBV28; size: few; D: TRBD1; DNA: TGTGCCAGCAGTTTTCACGACAGGGTATTGTCCTACGAGCAGTACTTC; CDR3: CASSFHDRVLSYEQYF
J: TRBJ2-5; V: TRBV7-2; size: .; D: TRBD2; DNA: TGTGCCAGCAGCCCGCGGGGGAGAGGGACCCAGTACTTC; CDR3: CASSPRGRGTQYF
J: TRBJ2-3; V: TRBV4-3; size: many; D: TRBD1; DNA: TGCGCCAGCAGCCAAGGCGGACAGGCAGATACGCAGTATTTT; CDR3: CASSQGGQADTQYF
J: TRBJ1-1; V: TRBV6-2/TRBV6-3; size: many; D: .; DNA: TGTGCCAGCAGTTTCCGGACAGTGATTGACACTGAAGCTTTCTTT; CDR3: CASSFRTVIDTEAFF
J: TRBJ2-3; V: TRBV7-6; size: few; D: TRBD2; DNA: TGTGCCAGCAGCCTCCGGACTAGCGGGGGGGCAGATACGCAGTATTTT; CDR3: CASSLRTSGGADTQYF
J: TRBJ2-7; V: TRBV27; size: .; D: TRBD2; DNA: TGTGCCAGCAGTTTGGTTGCGGGAGGATTCTACGAGCAGTACTTC; CDR3: CASSLVAGGFYEQYF
J: TRBJ2-1; V: TRBV4-2; size: .; D: .; DNA: TGTGCCAGCAGCCAAGAGTCAGGACCCATTTACAATGAGCAGTTCTTC; CDR3: CASSQESGPIYNEQFF
J: TRBJ2-3; V: TRBV7-2; size: .; D: TRBD2; DNA: TGTGCCAGCAGTTTAGCGTCGCGGGAGGTGGGCACAGATACGCAGTATTTT; CDR3: CASSLASREVGTDTQYF
J: TRBJ1-1; V: TRBV20-1; size: many; D: TRBD1; DNA: TGCAGTGCTAGAACTAAAGGGGACAGGTATTCTGAAGCTTTCTTT; CDR3: CSARTKGDRYSEAFF
J: TRBJ1-5; V: TRBV7-2; size: few; D: TRBD1; DNA: TGTGCCAGCAGCTGGAGACAGGGAGGAAATCAGCCCCAGCATTTT; CDR3: CASSWRQGGNQPQHF
J: TRBJ2-1; V: TRBV29-1; size: many; D: TRBD2; DNA: TGCAGCGTTGCTGCGGGAGGCTACTACAATGAGCAGTTCTTC; CDR3: CSVAAGGYYNEQFF
J: TRBJ1-5; V: TRBV6-5; size: .; D: .; DNA: TGTGCCAGCAGTTACTCTGCGGTAGGGAAGGAAAATCAGCCCCAGCATTTT; CDR3: CASSYSAVGKENQPQHF
J: TRBJ2-3; V: TRBV9; size: few; D: .; DNA: TGTGCCAGCAGCGCGAGGTGGGGGGTGGGGAGAAGCACAGATACGCAGTATTTT; CDR3: CASSARWGVGRSTDTQYF
J: TRBJ2-7; V: TRBV6-2/TRBV6-3; size: few; D: TRBD2; DNA: TGTGCCAGCAGCCCCCCCGGGACTAGTCGTTACGAGCAGTACTTC; CDR3: CASSPPGTSRYEQYF
J: TRBJ1-2; V: TRBV12-3/TRBV12-4; size: .; D: .; DNA: TGTGCCAGCAGCCCAAGAAACTATGGCTACACCTTC; CDR3: CASSPRNYGYTF
J: TRBJ2-6; V: TRBV5-1; size: .; D: TRBD1; DNA: TGCGCCAGCAGCGGCAAGACAGGGTTACTCTCCTACTCTGGGGCCAACGTCCTGACTTTC; CDR3: CASSGKTGLLSYSGANVLTF
J: TRBJ2-3; V: TRBV7-9; size: .; D: .; DNA: TGTGCCAGCAGCCCCTCCAGAGGGTTAGCCGCAGATACGCAGTATTTT; CDR3: CASSPSRGLAADTQYF
J: TRBJ2-1; V: TRBV5-1; size: many; D: .; DNA: TGCGCCAGCAGCTTGCGTCTCGGTTTTGGCAATGAGCAGTTCTTC; CDR3: CASSLRLGFGNEQFF
J: TRBJ2-2; V: TRBV4-3; size: .; D: .; DNA: TGCGCCAGCAGCCAAGAACGTGGGGTTGGGCCCGGGGAGCTGTTTTTT; CDR3: CASSQERGVGPGELFF
J: TRBJ1-2; V: TRBV29-1; size: many; D: .; DNA: TGCAGCGTACGTCGGGAGCCCGGTGGCTACACCTTC; CDR3: CSVRREPGGYTF